The clone carrying this TCR beta chain was counted at least ten times. With MiXCR, TCRdb reprocessed the PCR reads. The sample has roughly 40,000 clones, around an eighth seen once; the top ten hold approximately 9.1%. Germline V lookup: CDR1 KGHDR, CDR2 SFDVKD. V was pared by 5 bases and J by 4 bases, with 14 bases between. The CDR3 has 15 amino acids. The data stem from a study of metastatic and nonmetastatic thyroid tumors. Each patient came to thyroid surgery without any prior treatment (of any kind). The rearrangement uses TRBV24-1 and TRBJ1-5, with D hard to call. This TCR came from a male donor with papillary thyroid cancer or a benign thyroid nodule (not recorded which). Some clones in this sample may be carry-over from other donors' samples. Sequencing was carried out using blood. The CDR3 nucleotides read TGTGCCACCAGTGGAGGGATCCGAGAAAATCAGCCCCAGCATTTT. Translation gives CATSGGIRENQPQHF.